Listed below are T cell receptor beta chains from one sample, sequenced in a study of blood T cell repertoires in COVID-19. Here immunoSEQ multiplex PCR was the method, and the copy in TCRdb shows in-frame clones only, minus some. The data show some 220,000 clones, 75% to 85% seen once. Sequenced material: peripheral blood. These receptor sequences come from a woman aged 70 to 79 with COVID-19, enrolled during active disease. Each CDR3 is given with its conserved first and last residue. Clone size, where shown, is once, few, many, or a class for clones that have expanded.

v_call clone_size cdr3_aa
TRBV30 NA CAWSPILMTGETSGDPDTQYF
TRBV4-3 NA CASSQVRDTDTQYF
TRBV19 NA CASSRGGSNTGELFF
TRBV29-1 NA CSVEGQGPNANTGELFF
TRBV3-1/TRBV3-2 NA CASSQTANYGYTF
TRBV3-1/TRBV3-2 NA CASSRLAVQETQYF
TRBV27 NA CASSLSSASGVPDTQYF
TRBV5-1 NA CASSLFGVSTDTQYF
TRBV10-3 once CAISESRGGKKNEQFF
TRBV19 NA CASSIGDRPYEQYF
TRBV18 NA CASSQGQGTEAFF
TRBV5-1 NA CASSLGPQDTGELFF
TRBV6-6 NA CATRGGQGLAQYF
TRBV10-2 NA CASSSPGTGEQFF
TRBV28 NA CASSLTSPNEQYF
TRBV2 once CASSGAGVPRTEAFF
TRBV6-5 NA CASERGIPPQYF
TRBV6-5 NA CASSLAASTDTQYF
TRBV18 NA CASSGSTEAFF
TRBV7-2 few CASSLLQQMNTEAFF
TRBV6-5 NA CASSPRGLLFGYTF
TRBV6-6 NA CASSYSETGLHEQYF
TRBV4-3 few CASSQDLTGNEKLFF
TRBV6-2/TRBV6-3 NA CASSYSRAGGSYEQYF
TRBV28 few CASRGAGPGQPQHF
TRBV30 NA CAWSITSGWRGWNEQFF
TRBV19 few CASSSLIYGYTF
TRBV7-2 NA CASSLRPGPLQYF
TRBV19 once CASSDRAEDGYTF
TRBV5-1 many CASSDDGAPQETQYF
TRBV14 few CASSQVYRAINEQFF
TRBV27 NA CASILTSGSSEQFF
TRBV10-3 NA CAISEGWAGNTEAFF
TRBV15 NA CATSSGAGGWDGYGYTF
TRBV6-2/TRBV6-3 NA CASSGLAGGIDTQYF
TRBV6-2/TRBV6-3 NA CASSYAGTSSLFF
TRBV2 NA CASRSGETNEKLFF
TRBV19 NA CASSTRRAVGQPQHF
TRBV7-2 NA CASSPYRDRVTGELFF
TRBV19 NA CASSITKKGSYSNQPQHF
TRBV3-1/TRBV3-2 NA CASSQTGDTQYF
TRBV4-2 NA CASSQDWTGRDGYTF
TRBV6-1 few CASSVTGGRFSYEQYF
TRBV9 NA CASSVGLADYNEQFF
TRBV14 NA CASSPIPREDEQYF
TRBV28 NA CASSLFGDSFQTGYYEQYF
TRBV7-8 NA CASSKGSNQPQHF
TRBV24-1 NA CATSVSQGYNEQFF
TRBV14 NA CASNRDSSYNEQFF
TRBV24-1 NA CATSDYADSAQETQYF
TRBV29-1 NA CSVNRAQGTEAFF
TRBV6-6 many CATLRGTGGEQYF
TRBV18 NA CASSSGTIYEQYF